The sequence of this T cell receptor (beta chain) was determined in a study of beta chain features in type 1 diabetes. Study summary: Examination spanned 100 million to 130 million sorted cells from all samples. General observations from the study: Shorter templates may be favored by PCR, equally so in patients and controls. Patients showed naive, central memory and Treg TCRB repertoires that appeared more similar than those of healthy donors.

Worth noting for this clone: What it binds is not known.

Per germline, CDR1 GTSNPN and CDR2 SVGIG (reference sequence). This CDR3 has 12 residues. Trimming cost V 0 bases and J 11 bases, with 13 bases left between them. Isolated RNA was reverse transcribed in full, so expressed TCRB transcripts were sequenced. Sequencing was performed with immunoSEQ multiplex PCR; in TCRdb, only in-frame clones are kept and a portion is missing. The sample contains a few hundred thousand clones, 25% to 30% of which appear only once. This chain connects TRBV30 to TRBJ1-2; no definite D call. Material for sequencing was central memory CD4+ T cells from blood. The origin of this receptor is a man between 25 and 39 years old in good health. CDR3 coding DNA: TGTGCCTGGAGTGTAGTTTCCCCCCAATACACCTTC. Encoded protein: CAWSVVSPQYTF.